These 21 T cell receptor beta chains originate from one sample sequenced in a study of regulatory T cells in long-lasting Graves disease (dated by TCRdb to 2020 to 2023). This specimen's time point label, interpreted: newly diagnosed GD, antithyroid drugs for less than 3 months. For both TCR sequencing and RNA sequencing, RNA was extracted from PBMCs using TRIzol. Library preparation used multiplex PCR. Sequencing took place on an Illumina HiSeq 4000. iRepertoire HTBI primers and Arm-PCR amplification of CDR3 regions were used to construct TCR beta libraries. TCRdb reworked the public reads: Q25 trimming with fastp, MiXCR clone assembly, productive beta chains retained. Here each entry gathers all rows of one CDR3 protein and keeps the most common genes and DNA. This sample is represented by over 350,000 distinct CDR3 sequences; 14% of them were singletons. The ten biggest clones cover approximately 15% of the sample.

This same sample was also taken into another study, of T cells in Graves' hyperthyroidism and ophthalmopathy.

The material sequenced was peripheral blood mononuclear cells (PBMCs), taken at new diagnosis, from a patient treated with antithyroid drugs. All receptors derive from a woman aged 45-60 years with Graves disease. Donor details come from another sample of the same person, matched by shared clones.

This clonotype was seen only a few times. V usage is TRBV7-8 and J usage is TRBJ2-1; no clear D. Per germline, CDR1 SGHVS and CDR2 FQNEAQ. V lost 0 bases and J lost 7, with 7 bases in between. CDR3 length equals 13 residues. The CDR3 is CASSLARRNEQFF. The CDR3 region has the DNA TGTGCCAGCAGCTTAGCCCGACGGAATGAGCAGTTCTTC.

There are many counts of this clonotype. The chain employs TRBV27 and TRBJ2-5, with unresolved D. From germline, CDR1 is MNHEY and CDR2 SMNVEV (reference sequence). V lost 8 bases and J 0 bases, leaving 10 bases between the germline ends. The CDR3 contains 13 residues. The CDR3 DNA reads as TGTGCCAGCCAGAGACCAGACCAAGAGACCCAGTACTTC. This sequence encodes CASQRPDQETQYF.

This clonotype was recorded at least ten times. CDR3 in amino acids: CASSLWRYEQYF. In DNA form, the CDR3 reads TGTGCCAGCAGTTTGTGGAGGTACGAGCAGTACTTC. The chain links TRBV12-3 or TRBV12-4 to TRBJ2-7, with D possibly being TRBD2 (5 bases). V gave up 3 bases and J gave up 4 bases, with 7 bases separating them. The CDR3 loop spans 12 amino acids.

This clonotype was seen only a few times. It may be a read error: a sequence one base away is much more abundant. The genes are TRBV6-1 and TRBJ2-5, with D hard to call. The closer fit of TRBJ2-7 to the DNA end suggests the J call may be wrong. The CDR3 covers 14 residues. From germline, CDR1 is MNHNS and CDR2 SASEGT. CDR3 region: CASSAPRATYEQYF. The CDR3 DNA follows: TGTGCCAGCAGTGCTCCTAGGGCGACCTACGAGCAGTACTTC.

The CDR3 DNA follows: TGTGCCAGCAGCTTCTCCGACAGCTACTACTCTGGGGCCAACGTCCTGACTTTC. This translates into CASSFSDSYYSGANVLTF. This chain connects TRBV7-6 to TRBJ2-6; perhaps TRBD1 as D (5 bases). V lost 3 bases and J lost 0, with 15 bases in between. This CDR3 is 18 amino acids long. Germline V gene lookup returns CDR1 SGHVS and CDR2 FNYEAQ.

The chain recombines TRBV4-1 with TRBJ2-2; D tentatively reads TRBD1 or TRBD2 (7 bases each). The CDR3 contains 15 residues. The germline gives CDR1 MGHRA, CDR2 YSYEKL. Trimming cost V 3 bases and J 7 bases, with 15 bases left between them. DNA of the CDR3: TGCGCCAGCAGCCAGCTGGGAGGGGGCGACGGGGAGCTGTTTTTT. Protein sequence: CASSQLGGGDGELFF.

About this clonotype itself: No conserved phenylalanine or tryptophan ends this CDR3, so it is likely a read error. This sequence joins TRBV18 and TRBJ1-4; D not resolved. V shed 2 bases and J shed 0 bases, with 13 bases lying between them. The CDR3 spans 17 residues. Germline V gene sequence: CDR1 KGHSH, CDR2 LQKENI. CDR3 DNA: TGTGCCAGCTCACCAGGTGAAGTCGTTGCAACTAATGAAAAACTGTTTCTT. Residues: CASSPGEVVATNEKLFL.

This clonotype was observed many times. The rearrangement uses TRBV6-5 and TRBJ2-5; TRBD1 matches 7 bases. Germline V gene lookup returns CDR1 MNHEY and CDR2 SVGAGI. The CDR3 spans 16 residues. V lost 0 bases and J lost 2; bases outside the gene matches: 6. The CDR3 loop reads CASSYSPRQGQETQYF. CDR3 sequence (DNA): TGTGCCAGCAGTTACTCCCCAAGACAGGGACAAGAGACCCAGTACTTC.

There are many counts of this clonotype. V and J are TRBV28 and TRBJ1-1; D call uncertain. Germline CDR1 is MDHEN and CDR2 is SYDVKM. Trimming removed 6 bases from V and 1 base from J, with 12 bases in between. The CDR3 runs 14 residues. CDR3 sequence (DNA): TGTGCCAGCAGCGTTGGAGAACCGAACACTGAAGCTTTCTTT. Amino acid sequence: CASSVGEPNTEAFF.

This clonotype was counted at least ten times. The CDR3 sequence: CASSSASTGNYGYTF. In DNA form, the CDR3 reads TGTGCCAGCAGTTCCGCTTCGACAGGGAACTATGGCTACACCTTC. This chain connects TRBV27 to TRBJ1-2; TRBD1 matches 7 bases. V gave up 4 bases and J gave up 2 bases; unmatched junction bases: 7. This CDR3 comprises 15 residues. The V gene's germline CDR1 is MNHEY and CDR2 SMNVEV (reference sequence).

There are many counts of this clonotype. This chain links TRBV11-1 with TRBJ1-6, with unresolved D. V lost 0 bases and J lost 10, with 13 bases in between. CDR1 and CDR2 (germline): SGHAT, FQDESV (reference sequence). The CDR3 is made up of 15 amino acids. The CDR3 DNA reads TGTGCCAGCAGCTTAGCCGGGATTTTCGGATCACCCCTCCACTTT. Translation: CASSLAGIFGSPLHF.

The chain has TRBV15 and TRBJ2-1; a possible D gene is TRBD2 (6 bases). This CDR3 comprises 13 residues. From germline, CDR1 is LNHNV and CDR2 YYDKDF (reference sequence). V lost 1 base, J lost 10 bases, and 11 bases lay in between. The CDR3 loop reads CATSRGVAEEQFF. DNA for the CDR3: TGTGCCACCAGCAGAGGGGTAGCGGAAGAGCAGTTCTTC.

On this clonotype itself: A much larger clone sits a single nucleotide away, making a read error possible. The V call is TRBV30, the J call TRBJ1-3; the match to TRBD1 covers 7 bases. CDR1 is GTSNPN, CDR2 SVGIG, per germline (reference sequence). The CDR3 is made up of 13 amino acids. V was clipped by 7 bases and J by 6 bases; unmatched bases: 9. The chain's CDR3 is CASTDRKSNTIYF. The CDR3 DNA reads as TGTGCCTCGACGGACAGGAAATCAAACACCATATATTTT.

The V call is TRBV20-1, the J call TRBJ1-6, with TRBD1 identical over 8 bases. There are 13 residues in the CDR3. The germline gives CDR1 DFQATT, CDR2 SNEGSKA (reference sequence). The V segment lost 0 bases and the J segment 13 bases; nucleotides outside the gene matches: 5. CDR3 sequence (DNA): TGCAGTGCTAGAGACGGGACAGGCTTGCCCCTCCACTTT. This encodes CSARDGTGLPLHF.

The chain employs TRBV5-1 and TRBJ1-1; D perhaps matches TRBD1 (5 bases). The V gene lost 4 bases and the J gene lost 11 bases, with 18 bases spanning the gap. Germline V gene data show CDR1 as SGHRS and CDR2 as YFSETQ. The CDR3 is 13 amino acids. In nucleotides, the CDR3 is TGCGCCAGCAGCCCCGAGAGGGGTACGGTCGCTTTCTTT. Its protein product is CASSPERGTVAFF.

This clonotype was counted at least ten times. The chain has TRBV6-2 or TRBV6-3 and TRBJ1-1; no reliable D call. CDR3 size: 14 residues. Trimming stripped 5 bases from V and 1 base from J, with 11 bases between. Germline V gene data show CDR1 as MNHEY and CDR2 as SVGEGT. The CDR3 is CASSNDGSNTEAFF. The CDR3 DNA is TGTGCCAGCAGTAATGACGGATCGAACACTGAAGCTTTCTTT.

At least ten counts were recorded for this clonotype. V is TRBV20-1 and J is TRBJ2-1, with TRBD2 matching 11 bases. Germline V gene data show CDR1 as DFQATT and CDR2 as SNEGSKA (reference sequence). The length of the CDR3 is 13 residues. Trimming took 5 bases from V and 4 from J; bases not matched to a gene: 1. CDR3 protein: CSAWTSGYNEQFF. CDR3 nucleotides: TGCAGTGCTTGGACTAGCGGGTACAATGAGCAGTTCTTC.

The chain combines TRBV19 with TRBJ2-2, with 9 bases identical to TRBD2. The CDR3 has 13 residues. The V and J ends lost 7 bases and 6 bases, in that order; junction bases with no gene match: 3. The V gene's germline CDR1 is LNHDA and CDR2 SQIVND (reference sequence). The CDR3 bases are TGTGCCAGTATTAGCGGGAGAGCCGGGGAGCTGTTTTTT. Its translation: CASISGRAGELFF.

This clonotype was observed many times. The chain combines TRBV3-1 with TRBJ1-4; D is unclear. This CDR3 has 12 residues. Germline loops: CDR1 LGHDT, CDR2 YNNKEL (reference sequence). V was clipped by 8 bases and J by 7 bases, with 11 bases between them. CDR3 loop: CASQKTPEKLFF. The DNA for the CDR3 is TGTGCCAGCCAAAAGACCCCTGAAAAACTGTTTTTT. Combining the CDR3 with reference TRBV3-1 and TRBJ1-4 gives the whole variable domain DTAVSQTPKYLVTQMGNDKSIKCEQNLGHDTMYWYKQDSKKFLKIMFSYNNKELIINETVPNRFSPKSPDKAHLNLHINSLELGDSAVYFCASQKTPEKLFFGSGTQLSVL.

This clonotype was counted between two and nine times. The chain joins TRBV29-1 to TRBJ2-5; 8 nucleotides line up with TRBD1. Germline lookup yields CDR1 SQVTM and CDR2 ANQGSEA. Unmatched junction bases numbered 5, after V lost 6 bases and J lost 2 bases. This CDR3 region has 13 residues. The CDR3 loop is CSVHGQGQETQYF. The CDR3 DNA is TGCAGCGTGCATGGACAGGGTCAAGAGACCCAGTACTTC.

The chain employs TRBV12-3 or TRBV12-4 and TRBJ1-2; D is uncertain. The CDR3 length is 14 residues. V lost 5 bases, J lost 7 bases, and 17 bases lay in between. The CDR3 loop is CASSPYMDITGYTF. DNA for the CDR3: TGTGCCAGCAGTCCCTACATGGATATTACTGGCTACACCTTC.